These 32 T cell receptor beta chains came from one sample sequenced in a study of shared clonotypes between healthy human individuals. Profiled with immunoSEQ multiplex PCR; TCRdb holds only in-frame clones, not every one. This table holds about 1 million clones, around four fifths found once. The sequencing input was memory CD4+ T cells sorted from blood. Subset here: CD45RA-negative fraction. The receptors come from a man between 18 and 35 years old in good health.

The chain has TRBV6-1 and TRBJ2-7; D might be TRBD1 (6 bases). The CDR3 has 13 residues. The germline gives CDR1 MNHNS, CDR2 SASEGT. Trimming stripped 6 bases from V and 4 bases from J, with 13 bases between. The DNA for the CDR3 is TGTGCCAGCAGCCGAAATCAGGGGTACGAGCAGTACTTC. Its translation: CASSRNQGYEQYF.

This chain connects TRBV5-4 to TRBJ1-2, with D hard to call. Trimming stripped 4 bases from V and 5 bases from J, with 12 bases between. This CDR3 region has 13 residues. Germline V gene data show CDR1 as SGHNT and CDR2 as YYREEE (reference sequence). Here the CDR3 reads CASSTLESYGYTF. CDR3 DNA: TGTGCCAGCAGCACCCTCGAATCGTATGGCTACACCTTC. Full variable domain (rest looked up from reference TRBV5-4 and TRBJ1-2): ETGVTQSPTHLIKTRGQQVTLRCSSQSGHNTVSWYQQALGQGPQFIFQYYREEENGRGNFPPRFSGLQFPNYSSELNVNALELDDSALYLCASSTLESYGYTFGSGTRLTVV.

This CDR3 is CASSSGGHEETQYF. The CDR3 DNA reads as TGTGCCAGCAGCTCCGGGGGGCATGAAGAGACCCAGTACTTC. V is TRBV5-6 and J is TRBJ2-5; TRBD2 might be the D (7 bases). CDR3 size: 14 residues. The germline V gene encodes CDR1 SGHDT and CDR2 YYEEEE. The V end lost 3 bases, the J end lost 3 bases, and 12 bases lay between the germline ends. Drawing the rest from reference TRBV5-6 and TRBJ2-5, the complete variable domain is DAGVTQSPTHLIKTRGQQVTLRCSPKSGHDTVSWYQQALGQGPQFIFQYYEEEERQRGNFPDRFSGHQFPNYSSELNVNALLLGDSALYLCASSSGGHEETQYFGPGTRLLVL.

The rearrangement uses TRBV5-6 and TRBJ1-2; unclear D gene. Trimming pared 1 base from V and 7 bases from J, leaving 11 bases between. CDR3 size: 13 residues. Germline CDR1 reads SGHDT; CDR2 reads YYEEEE. CDR3 region: CASSLNSPGGYTF. The CDR3 nucleotides read TGTGCCAGCAGCTTGAACAGCCCTGGTGGCTACACCTTC. The variable domain in full, completed from reference TRBV5-6 and TRBJ1-2, reads DAGVTQSPTHLIKTRGQQVTLRCSPKSGHDTVSWYQQALGQGPQFIFQYYEEEERQRGNFPDRFSGHQFPNYSSELNVNALLLGDSALYLCASSLNSPGGYTFGSGTRLTVV.

This chain uses TRBV4-3 with TRBJ1-5; 8 nucleotides agree with TRBD1. Trimming at V came to 0 bases and at J to 11 bases, leaving 6 bases not matched to a gene. Germline loops: CDR1 LGHNA, CDR2 YSLEER. The CDR3 extends over 14 amino acids. CDR3 nucleotide sequence: TGCGCCAGCAGCCAAGATGTCGGGACAGGAGCCCAGCATTTT. Encoded protein: CASSQDVGTGAQHF.

This chain connects TRBV9 to TRBJ2-5; D is ambiguous. V lost 0 bases and J lost 1, with 7 bases in between. Per germline, CDR1 SGDLS and CDR2 YYNGEE. The CDR3 totals 14 residues. This CDR3 is CASSVGQIQETQYF. In nucleotides, the CDR3 is TGTGCCAGCAGCGTAGGACAAATCCAAGAGACCCAGTACTTC.

The chain couples TRBV29-1 to TRBJ2-7; no clear D. Germline CDR1 and CDR2: SQVTM and ANQGSEA. V lost 0 bases to trimming and J lost 7 bases, with 7 bases between them. The length of the CDR3 is 11 residues. This CDR3 is CSVEDTAEQYF. In DNA form, the CDR3 reads TGCAGCGTTGAAGATACAGCGGAGCAGTACTTC.

This sequence joins TRBV5-5 and TRBJ1-2; 8 nucleotides line up with TRBD1. The J segment lost 5 bases and the V segment lost 1 base, leaving 16 bases of the junction unmatched. This CDR3 has 18 residues. Germline-derived CDR1 and CDR2 are SGHKS and YYEKEE (reference sequence). Here the CDR3 DNA reads TGTGCCAGCAGCTTGTTCTTGAAACCCGGACAGGGCCCATATGGCTACACCTTC. Protein product: CASSLFLKPGQGPYGYTF.

The gene calls are TRBV7-9 and TRBJ1-6; possibly TRBD1 for D (6 bases). The CDR3 covers 13 residues. V was cut by 4 bases and J by 9 bases, with 10 bases left in between. The V gene's germline CDR1 is SEHNR and CDR2 FQNEAQ (reference sequence). The CDR3 here is CASSSHRVSPLHF. The CDR3 bases are TGTGCCAGCAGCTCCCACAGGGTTTCACCCCTCCACTTT.

The J gene is TRBJ1-4, the V gene TRBV11-2; the D gene is possibly TRBD1 (5 bases). This CDR3 comprises 14 residues. The V gene lost 4 bases and the J gene lost 4 bases, with 10 bases spanning the gap. Per the germline V gene, CDR1 is SGHAT and CDR2 is FQNNGV. CDR3 region: CASSSQAGNEKLFF. CDR3 DNA: TGTGCCAGCAGCTCACAGGCTGGTAATGAAAAACTGTTTTTT.

The CDR3 nucleotides read TGTGCCAGTAGTATGAGTGCCGAAGCTTTCTTT. The encoded protein is CASSMSAEAFF. This chain uses TRBV19 with TRBJ1-1; no reliable D call. This CDR3 has 11 residues. The germline CDR1 and CDR2 sequences are LNHDA and SQIVND (reference sequence). Trimming took off 3 bases at V and 8 bases at J, with 7 bases between the two ends. Filled out from reference TRBV19 and TRBJ1-1, the complete variable domain reads DGGITQSPKYLFRKEGQNVTLSCEQNLNHDAMYWYRQDPGQGLRLIYYSQIVNDFQKGDIAEGYSVSREKKESFPLTVTSAQKNPTAFYLCASSMSAEAFFGQGTRLTVV.

This sequence joins TRBV2 and TRBJ1-6; 9 nucleotides line up with TRBD1. CDR3 length equals 17 residues. V shed 3 bases, J shed 3 bases, and the junction held 6 bases outside the gene matches. CDR1 SNHLY and CDR2 FYNNEI come from the germline V gene. This CDR3 reads CASSDPGQGIYNSPLHF. The CDR3 DNA sequence: TGTGCCAGCAGTGACCCCGGACAGGGGATCTATAATTCACCCCTCCACTTT.

This chain uses TRBV7-9 with TRBJ1-4; 7 bases agree with TRBD1. Germline assignment: CDR1 SEHNR and CDR2 FQNEAQ (reference sequence). V gave up 5 bases and J gave up 8 bases; unmatched junction bases: 5. This CDR3 is 13 amino acids long. CDR3 coding DNA: TGTGCCAGCAGCGACAGGGCGGGAGAAAAACTGTTTTTT. It translates to CASSDRAGEKLFF.

The V and J genes are TRBV6-5 and TRBJ1-6; D is ambiguous. Germline V gives CDR1 MNHEY, CDR2 SVGAGI. The V gene lost 2 bases and the J gene lost 7 bases, with 9 bases spanning the gap. The CDR3 runs to 14 residues. The CDR3, as DNA: TGTGCCAGCAGTTACGAGGGCGGCAATTCACCCCTCCACTTT. This sequence encodes CASSYEGGNSPLHF.

This chain joins TRBV6-1 and TRBJ1-6, with 9 bases lining up with TRBD1. Trimming removed 6 bases from V and 8 bases from J; junction bases left unmatched: 5. The CDR3 totals 14 residues. Per the germline V gene, CDR1 is MNHNS and CDR2 is SASEGT. The CDR3 region has the DNA TGTGCCAGCAGGGGGACAGGGTATGATTCACCCCTCCACTTT. Protein: CASRGTGYDSPLHF.

The genes are TRBV27 and TRBJ2-6, with 8 bases matching TRBD1. This CDR3 spans 17 amino acids. The trim removed 6 bases at V and 0 bases at J, leaving 7 bases unmatched. Germline values: CDR1 MNHEY, CDR2 SMNVEV (reference sequence). CDR3 region: CASSRHRGASGANVLTF. CDR3 DNA: TGTGCCAGCAGCCGCCACAGGGGGGCCTCTGGGGCCAACGTCCTGACTTTC.

This clone turned up a few times. The chain links TRBV2 to TRBJ2-2, with D hard to call. The germline V gene has CDR1 SNHLY and CDR2 FYNNEI. The CDR3 sequence is 14 residues long. Trimming left V 2 bases short and J 5 bases short, with 9 bases between. The CDR3 bases are TGTGCCAGCAGTGAATTTTGGAGTACCGGGGAGCTGTTTTTT. It translates to CASSEFWSTGELFF.

The chain joins TRBV7-8 to TRBJ1-2; no definite D call. The V gene's germline CDR1 is SGHVS and CDR2 FQNEAQ. V was cut by 4 bases and J by 5 bases, with 29 bases left in between. This CDR3 comprises 19 residues. The CDR3 DNA follows: TGTGCCAGCAGCTCCGGGAACCTGTTTTTACCTAACAACAATTATGGCTACACCTTC. This codes for CASSSGNLFLPNNNYGYTF.

Comments on this clone: This CDR3 is also generated by other DNA sequences in the sample. The V call is TRBV19, the J call TRBJ1-5, with D possibly being TRBD1 (5 bases). In germline, CDR1 is LNHDA, CDR2 SQIVND (reference sequence). V lost 0 bases to trimming and J lost 4 bases, with 7 bases between them. This CDR3 contains 14 residues. Here the CDR3 reads CASSIEGGNQPQHF. For the CDR3, the DNA is TGTGCCAGTAGTATAGAGGGGGGGAATCAGCCCCAGCATTTT.

The chain employs TRBV5-6 and TRBJ1-6; D may be TRBD1 (5 bases). From germline, CDR1 is SGHDT and CDR2 YYEEEE. The ends were cut back, 3 bases at V and 6 bases at J, with 13 bases in the middle. CDR3 length: 15 amino acids. The CDR3 DNA follows: TGTGCCAGCAGCTCGGACTTGGGGGGTAATTCACCCCTCCACTTT. This gives the protein CASSSDLGGNSPLHF.

This rearrangement joins TRBV10-3 to TRBJ2-7; 11 nucleotides align to TRBD2. J gave up 2 bases and V 10 bases, and 10 bases lay outside the gene matches. The V gene's germline CDR1 is ENHRY and CDR2 SYGVKD. This CDR3 is built from 15 residues. In DNA, the CDR3 is TGTGCCACCAGCGATGAGACTAGCGGGGCCTACGAGCAGTACTTC. Amino acid sequence: CATSDETSGAYEQYF.

The gene calls are TRBV27 and TRBJ1-5; a weak D match, TRBD1 (5 bases). The CDR3 has 16 amino acids. With 0 bases removed from V and 2 bases from J, the gap between germline ends came to 11 bases. Germline CDR1 MNHEY, CDR2 SMNVEV (reference sequence). The CDR3 loop reads CASSLSGAVGNQPQHF. The CDR3 nucleotides read TGTGCCAGCAGTTTATCAGGGGCAGTGGGCAATCAGCCCCAGCATTTT.

The CDR3 loop is CASRPDGISYNEQFF. CDR3 nucleotides: TGTGCCAGCAGACCCGACGGAATCTCCTACAATGAGCAGTTCTTC. This chain connects TRBV6-5 to TRBJ2-1; no firm D call. The CDR3 runs 15 residues. Per germline, CDR1 MNHEY and CDR2 SVGAGI. Between the trimmed V and J ends, which lost 6 bases and 0 bases, there was a span of 12 bases.

Concerning this clone itself: The same CDR3 also results from other DNA sequences found in this sample. This chain uses TRBV7-3 with TRBJ1-2; no firm D call. The CDR3 is 13 amino acids. The germline V and J ends were trimmed by 4 bases and 5 bases, with 11 bases remaining between them. Per the germline V gene, CDR1 is SGHTA and CDR2 is FQGTGA. The CDR3 DNA follows: TGTGCCAGCAGCTCAACCGGAGGGTATGGCTACACCTTC. Its protein product is CASSSTGGYGYTF.

A word on this clone: Other DNA sequences of this sample code for an identical CDR3. The chain uses TRBV18 and TRBJ1-1, with TRBD1 matching over 7 bases. CDR1 is KGHSH, CDR2 LQKENI, per germline. The CDR3 length is 13 residues. Trimming took 4 bases from V and 5 from J; bases not matched to a gene: 4. Written as DNA, the CDR3 is TGTGCCAGCTCACTCCAGGGGGGGACTGAAGCTTTCTTT. Translated: CASSLQGGTEAFF.

Comment on this clone: In the same sample, other DNA sequences code for this CDR3. The gene calls are TRBV20-1 and TRBJ2-5; possible D gene TRBD2, 5 bases. The J call is uncertain, as TRBJ2-7 better fits the DNA end. Germline CDR1 reads DFQATT; CDR2 reads SNEGSKA (reference sequence). The CDR3 consists of 11 residues. The CDR3 protein is CSATGTYEQYF. Here the CDR3 DNA reads TGCAGTGCCACCGGGACCTACGAGCAGTACTTC.

The chain couples TRBV29-1 to TRBJ2-1; maybe TRBD2 (6 bases). Germline V CDR1 and CDR2: SQVTM, ANQGSEA. The CDR3 is 14 residues long. V was cut by 7 bases and J by 8 bases, with 21 bases left in between. The CDR3 bases are TGCAGCGCGGACCGGACGGGAGTCGCGGATGAGCAGTTCTTC. As protein: CSADRTGVADEQFF.

The V gene is TRBV29-1, the J gene TRBJ1-1, with D maybe TRBD1 (6 bases). Trimming removed 0 bases at V and 2 bases at J, with 13 bases between. Germline-derived CDR1 and CDR2 are SQVTM and ANQGSEA. This CDR3 contains 15 residues. In DNA form, the CDR3 reads TGCAGCGTTGAAGACGGTCTGGGGGCAAACACTGAAGCTTTCTTT. As protein: CSVEDGLGANTEAFF.

This clone was seen a few times. In nucleotides, the CDR3 is TGCGCCAGCAGCGGACTGACAGCTACGAACACCGGGGAGCTGTTTTTT. It yields the protein CASSGLTATNTGELFF. The chain uses TRBV5-1 and TRBJ2-2; the D call may be TRBD1 or TRBD2 (5 bases each). Deletions cut 4 bases from V and 0 bases from J, with 13 bases between. The CDR3 totals 16 residues. CDR1 SGHRS and CDR2 YFSETQ come from the germline V gene.

This chain uses TRBV27 with TRBJ2-7, with TRBD2 identical over 8 bases. Looked up from germline, CDR1 is MNHEY and CDR2 is SMNVEV (reference sequence). V lost 7 bases to trimming and J lost 0 bases; unmatched junction nucleotides: 5. The CDR3 has 14 residues. DNA of the CDR3: TGTGCCAGCACTGCCGGGGGGGCCTCCTACGAGCAGTACTTC. Translated, it gives CASTAGGASYEQYF.

A note on this clone: Distinct nucleotide sequences in the sample also encode this CDR3. V and J are TRBV5-1 and TRBJ2-2, with 11 bases aligning to TRBD2. V trimming: 4 bases; J trimming: 2 bases; junction bases outside the gene matches: 7. Germline CDR1 is SGHRS and CDR2 is YFSETQ. The CDR3 sequence is 17 residues long. This CDR3 reads CASSGTSGGLNTGELFF. CDR3 DNA: TGCGCCAGCAGCGGCACTAGCGGGGGTCTCAACACCGGGGAGCTGTTTTTT.

The chain is built from TRBV5-4 and TRBJ2-7, with D unclear. The germline gives CDR1 SGHNT, CDR2 YYREEE (reference sequence). The CDR3 contains 14 residues. The V end lost 0 bases, the J end lost 3 bases, and 10 bases lay between the germline ends. The CDR3 sequence: CASSLAGPNYEQYF. The CDR3 nucleotides are TGTGCCAGCAGCTTGGCCGGTCCTAACTACGAGCAGTACTTC.